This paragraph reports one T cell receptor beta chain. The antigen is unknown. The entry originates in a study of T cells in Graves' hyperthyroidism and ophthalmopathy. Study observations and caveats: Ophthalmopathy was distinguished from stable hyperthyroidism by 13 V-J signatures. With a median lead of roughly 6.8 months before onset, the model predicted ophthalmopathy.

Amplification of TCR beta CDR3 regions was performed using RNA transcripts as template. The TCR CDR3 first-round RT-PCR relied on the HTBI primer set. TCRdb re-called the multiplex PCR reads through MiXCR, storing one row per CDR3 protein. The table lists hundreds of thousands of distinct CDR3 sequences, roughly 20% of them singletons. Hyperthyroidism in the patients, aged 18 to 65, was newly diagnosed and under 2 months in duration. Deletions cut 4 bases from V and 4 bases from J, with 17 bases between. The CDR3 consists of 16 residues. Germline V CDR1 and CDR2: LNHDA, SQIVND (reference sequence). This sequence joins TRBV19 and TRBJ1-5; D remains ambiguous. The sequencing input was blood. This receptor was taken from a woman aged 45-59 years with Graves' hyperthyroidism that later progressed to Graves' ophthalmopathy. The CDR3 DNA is TGTGCCAGTAGTAGCGGTTTGGACGTTGGGAATCAGCCCCAGCATTTT. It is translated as CASSSGLDVGNQPQHF.